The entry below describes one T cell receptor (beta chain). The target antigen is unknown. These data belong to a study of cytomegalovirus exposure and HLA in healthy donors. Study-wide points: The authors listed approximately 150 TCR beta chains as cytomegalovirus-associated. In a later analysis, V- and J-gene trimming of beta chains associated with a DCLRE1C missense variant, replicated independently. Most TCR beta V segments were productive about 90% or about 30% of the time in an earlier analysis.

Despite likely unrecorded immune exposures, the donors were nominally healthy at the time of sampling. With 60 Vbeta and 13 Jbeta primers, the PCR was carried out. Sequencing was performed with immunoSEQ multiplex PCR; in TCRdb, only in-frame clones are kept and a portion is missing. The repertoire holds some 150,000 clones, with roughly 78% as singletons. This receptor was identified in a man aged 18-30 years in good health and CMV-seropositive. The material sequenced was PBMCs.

The CDR3 DNA sequence: TGTGCCAGCAGTTTAGAGGTCCAGGGGTCGTGGGCTTTCTTT. This codes for CASSLEVQGSWAFF. This rearrangement joins TRBV28 to TRBJ1-1; possibly TRBD1 for D (6 bases). V lost 2 bases to trimming and J lost 11 bases, with 18 bases between them. The CDR3 has 14 amino acids. CDR1 is MDHEN, CDR2 SYDVKM, per germline.